The rows below give T cell receptor beta chains drawn from one sample of a study of T cells after yellow fever vaccination. Via MiXCR, TCRdb re-called the 5' RACE reads, giving one row per CDR3 protein. The profile shows more than 350,000 distinct CDR3 sequences, around 10% of them singletons. The input for sequencing was PBMCs, taken on the day of the first yellow fever vaccination. The receptors derive from a man between 18 and 29 years old who received the YFV17D yellow fever vaccine. The CDR3 runs from the conserved cysteine through the conserved F or W.

V gene: TRBV7-9; J gene: TRBJ2-1; CDR3 protein: CASSLAQYNEQFF
V gene: TRBV7-9; J gene: TRBJ1-3; CDR3 protein: CASSFSTGVWRNTIYF
V gene: TRBV20-1; J gene: TRBJ2-1; CDR3 protein: CSARPRDYNEQFF
V gene: TRBV4-1; J gene: TRBJ2-1; CDR3 protein: CASSHAGQGMNEQFF
V gene: TRBV20-1; J gene: TRBJ2-2; CDR3 protein: CSASPGRATGELFF
V gene: TRBV6-1; J gene: TRBJ2-2; CDR3 protein: CASKDRGQRNTGELFF
V gene: TRBV6-5; J gene: TRBJ2-5; CDR3 protein: CASEGGSANQETQYF
V gene: TRBV25-1; J gene: TRBJ2-1; CDR3 protein: CASSMRLTPADEQFF
V gene: TRBV7-9; J gene: TRBJ2-4; CDR3 protein: CASSSDTGKNIQYF
V gene: TRBV7-2; J gene: TRBJ2-5; CDR3 protein: CASSSSSKETQYF
V gene: TRBV7-2; J gene: TRBJ1-5; CDR3 protein: CASSLARAPNQPQHF
V gene: TRBV7-2; J gene: TRBJ1-1; CDR3 protein: CASSLMRGETEAFF
V gene: TRBV20-1; J gene: TRBJ1-4; CDR3 protein: CSARRVQGFREKLFF
V gene: TRBV12-3/TRBV12-4; J gene: TRBJ2-3; CDR3 protein: CASSLAPLPRDTQYF
V gene: TRBV7-8; J gene: TRBJ2-2; CDR3 protein: CASSAPPRQGSTGELFF
V gene: TRBV4-3; J gene: TRBJ2-4; CDR3 protein: CASSPGLAEGKNIQYF
V gene: TRBV5-1; J gene: TRBJ2-5; CDR3 protein: CASTPPDVDRYQETQYF
V gene: TRBV6-1; J gene: TRBJ1-4; CDR3 protein: CASTGHYPTNEKLFF
V gene: TRBV7-9; J gene: TRBJ1-5; CDR3 protein: CASSWSRDQPQHF
V gene: TRBV7-9; J gene: TRBJ2-1; CDR3 protein: CASSHGGRGTYNEQFF
V gene: TRBV3-1; J gene: TRBJ2-3; CDR3 protein: CASSQGDPTTDTQYF
V gene: TRBV29-1; J gene: TRBJ2-7; CDR3 protein: CSVRHRESLGHEQYF
V gene: TRBV5-1; J gene: TRBJ2-5; CDR3 protein: CASSFIGGETQYF
V gene: TRBV20-1; J gene: TRBJ1-2; CDR3 protein: CSAEGRDYGYTF
V gene: TRBV4-3; J gene: TRBJ1-2; CDR3 protein: CASSQVTGGNYGYTF
V gene: TRBV2; J gene: TRBJ2-7; CDR3 protein: CASSEEGMGYEQYF
V gene: TRBV6-6; J gene: TRBJ1-2; CDR3 protein: CASSYLGSGYTF
V gene: TRBV18; J gene: TRBJ2-4; CDR3 protein: CASSPDDIQYF
V gene: TRBV30; J gene: TRBJ1-6; CDR3 protein: CAWNRQGDSPLHF
V gene: TRBV20-1; J gene: TRBJ2-4; CDR3 protein: CSAGPHVNIQYF
V gene: TRBV5-1; J gene: TRBJ1-1; CDR3 protein: CASSLAGGNTEAFF
V gene: TRBV7-3; J gene: TRBJ1-2; CDR3 protein: CASRRGLDYGYTF
V gene: TRBV4-1; J gene: TRBJ1-5; CDR3 protein: CASSQEGLRKDPAQPQHF
V gene: TRBV7-2; J gene: TRBJ1-5; CDR3 protein: CASSLVSPAQGGQPQHF
V gene: TRBV20-1; J gene: TRBJ2-3; CDR3 protein: CSANKGGRDTQYF
V gene: TRBV5-1; J gene: TRBJ2-3; CDR3 protein: CASSLQWGGTDTQYF
V gene: TRBV7-9; J gene: TRBJ2-3; CDR3 protein: CASSPGGPGADTQYF
V gene: TRBV29-1; J gene: TRBJ2-3; CDR3 protein: CSVYVPKGAQGDTQYF
V gene: TRBV9; J gene: TRBJ1-2; CDR3 protein: CASSPKQGSYGYTF
V gene: TRBV6-5; J gene: TRBJ1-5; CDR3 protein: CASSYGQRNQPQHF
V gene: TRBV29-1; J gene: TRBJ1-1; CDR3 protein: CSDGTGAFF
V gene: TRBV21-1; J gene: TRBJ1-5; CDR3 protein: CASRPGQASNQPQHF
V gene: TRBV5-5; J gene: TRBJ2-7; CDR3 protein: CASTLNPRADNSYEQYF
V gene: TRBV12-3/TRBV12-4; J gene: TRBJ1-2; CDR3 protein: CASNPRGAGPLYTF
V gene: TRBV27; J gene: TRBJ2-1; CDR3 protein: CASSAPRGNEQFF
V gene: TRBV6-5; J gene: TRBJ2-3; CDR3 protein: CASSSSGSVWTQYF
V gene: TRBV4-2; J gene: TRBJ2-3; CDR3 protein: CASSQESLGTDTQYF
V gene: TRBV27; J gene: TRBJ2-3; CDR3 protein: CASSSGLAGSTDTQYF
V gene: TRBV5-1; J gene: TRBJ2-7; CDR3 protein: CASSPTGTQRAYEQYF
V gene: TRBV9; J gene: TRBJ2-1; CDR3 protein: CASSVVGDSSYNEQFF
V gene: TRBV19; J gene: TRBJ1-5; CDR3 protein: CASSKSGNQPQHF
V gene: TRBV14; J gene: TRBJ2-2; CDR3 protein: CASSQDSGLRGTGELFF
V gene: TRBV23-1; J gene: TRBJ2-1; CDR3 protein: CASSQGRHNEQFF
V gene: TRBV7-9; J gene: TRBJ1-1; CDR3 protein: CASSSPAGGGETEAFF
V gene: TRBV4-1; J gene: TRBJ2-1; CDR3 protein: CASSHPDGDEQFF
V gene: TRBV7-9; J gene: TRBJ1-4; CDR3 protein: CASSFGQGFLF
V gene: TRBV4-3; J gene: TRBJ1-5; CDR3 protein: CASSEGVGQPRQPQHF
V gene: TRBV20-1; J gene: TRBJ2-3; CDR3 protein: CSARRQAGWLGDTQYF